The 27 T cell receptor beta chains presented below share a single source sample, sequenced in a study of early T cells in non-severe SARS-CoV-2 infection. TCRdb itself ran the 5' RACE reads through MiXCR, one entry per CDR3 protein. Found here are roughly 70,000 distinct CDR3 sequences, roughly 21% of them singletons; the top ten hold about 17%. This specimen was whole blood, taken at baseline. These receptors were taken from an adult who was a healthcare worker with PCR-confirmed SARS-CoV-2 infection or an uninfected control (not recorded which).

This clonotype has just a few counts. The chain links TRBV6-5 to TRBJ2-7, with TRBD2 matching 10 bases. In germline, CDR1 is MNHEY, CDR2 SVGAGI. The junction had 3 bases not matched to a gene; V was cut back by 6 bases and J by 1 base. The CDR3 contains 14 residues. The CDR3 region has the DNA TGTGCCAGCAGAGCGGGAGGGTCTTCCTACGAGCAGTACTTC. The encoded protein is CASRAGGSSYEQYF.

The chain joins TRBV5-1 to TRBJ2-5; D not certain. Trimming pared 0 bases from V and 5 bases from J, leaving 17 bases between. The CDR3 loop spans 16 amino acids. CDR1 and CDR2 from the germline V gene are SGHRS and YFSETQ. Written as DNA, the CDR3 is TGCGCCAGCAGCTTGGATCCTCGAGAGGTTACCGAGACCCAGTACTTC. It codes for CASSLDPREVTETQYF.

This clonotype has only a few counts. CDR3 nucleotide sequence: TGTGCTAGTGGTTTGGTACGCCGGCAGGATGATGAAAAACTGTTTTTT. Amino acid sequence: CASGLVRRQDDEKLFF. The chain recombines TRBV12-5 with TRBJ1-4; D unresolved. Trimming shortened V by 0 bases and J by 6 bases, and 14 bases separated the two germline ends. Germline V CDR1 and CDR2: LGHNT, FRNRAP. The CDR3 runs 16 residues. Together with reference TRBV12-5 and TRBJ1-4, the CDR3 gives the full variable domain: DARVTQTPRHKVTEMGQEVTMRCQPILGHNTVFWYRQTMMQGLELLAYFRNRAPLDDSGMPKDRFSAEMPDATLATLKIQPSEPRDSAVYFCASGLVRRQDDEKLFFGSGTQLSVL.

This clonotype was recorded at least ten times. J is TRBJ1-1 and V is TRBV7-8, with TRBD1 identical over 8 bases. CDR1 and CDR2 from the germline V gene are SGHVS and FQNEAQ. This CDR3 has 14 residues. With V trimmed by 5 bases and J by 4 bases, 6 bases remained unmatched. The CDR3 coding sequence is TGTGCCAGCAGCCCCGGGACAGGTGTCACTGAAGCTTTCTTT. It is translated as CASSPGTGVTEAFF.

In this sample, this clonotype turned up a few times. The CDR3: CATFPGFGTDTQYF. The CDR3, as DNA: TGTGCCACCTTTCCAGGCTTCGGCACAGATACGCAGTATTTT. This chain joins TRBV12-3 or TRBV12-4 and TRBJ2-3, with D hard to call. This CDR3 is 14 amino acids long. With 10 bases removed from V and 1 base from J, the gap between germline ends came to 15 bases.

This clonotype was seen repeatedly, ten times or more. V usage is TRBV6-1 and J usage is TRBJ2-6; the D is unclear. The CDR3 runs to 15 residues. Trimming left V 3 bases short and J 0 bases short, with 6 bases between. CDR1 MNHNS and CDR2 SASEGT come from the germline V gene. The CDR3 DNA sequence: TGTGCCAGCAGTGATCAGGACTCTGGGGCCAACGTCCTGACTTTC. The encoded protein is CASSDQDSGANVLTF.

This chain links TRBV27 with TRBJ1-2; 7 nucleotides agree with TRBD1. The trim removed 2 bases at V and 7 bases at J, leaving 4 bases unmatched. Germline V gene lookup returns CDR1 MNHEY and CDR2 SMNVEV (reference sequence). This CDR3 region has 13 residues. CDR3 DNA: TGTGCCAGCAGTTTAAGGGGGCTTCGTGGCTACACCTTC. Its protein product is CASSLRGLRGYTF.

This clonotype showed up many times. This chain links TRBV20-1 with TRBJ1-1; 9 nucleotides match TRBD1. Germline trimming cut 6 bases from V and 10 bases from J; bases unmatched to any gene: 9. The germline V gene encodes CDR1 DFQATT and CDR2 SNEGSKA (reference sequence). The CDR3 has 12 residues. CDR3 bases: TGCAGTGCGGAAACACAGGGGGCGCGAGCTTTCTTT. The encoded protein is CSAETQGARAFF.

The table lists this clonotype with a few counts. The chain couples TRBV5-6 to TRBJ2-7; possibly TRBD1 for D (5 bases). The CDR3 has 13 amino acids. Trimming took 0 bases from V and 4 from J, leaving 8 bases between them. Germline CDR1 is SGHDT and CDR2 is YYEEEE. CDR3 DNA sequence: TGTGCCAGCAGCTTGGCAGGGATGTACGAGCAGTACTTC. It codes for CASSLAGMYEQYF.

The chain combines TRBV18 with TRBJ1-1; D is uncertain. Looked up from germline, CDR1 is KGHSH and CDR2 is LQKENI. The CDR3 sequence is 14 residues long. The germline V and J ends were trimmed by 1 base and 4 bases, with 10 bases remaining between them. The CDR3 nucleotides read TGTGCCAGCTCACCACTGGAGGTCGGCACTGAAGCTTTCTTT. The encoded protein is CASSPLEVGTEAFF.

The CDR3 DNA follows: TGCAGTGCACGCGGACCGGATACGCAGTATTTT. It codes for CSARGPDTQYF. The V gene is TRBV20-1, the J gene TRBJ2-3; D is unresolved. The V end was cut by 6 bases, the J end by 6 bases, with 10 bases between. From germline, CDR1 is DFQATT and CDR2 SNEGSKA (reference sequence). This CDR3 is built from 11 residues.

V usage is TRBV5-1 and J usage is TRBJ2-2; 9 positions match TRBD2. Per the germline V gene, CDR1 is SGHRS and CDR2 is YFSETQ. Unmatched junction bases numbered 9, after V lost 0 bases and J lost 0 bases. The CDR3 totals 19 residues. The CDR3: CASSLARGSGGANTGELFF. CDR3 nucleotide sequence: TGCGCCAGCAGCTTGGCCAGGGGTAGCGGGGGCGCGAACACCGGGGAGCTGTTTTTT.

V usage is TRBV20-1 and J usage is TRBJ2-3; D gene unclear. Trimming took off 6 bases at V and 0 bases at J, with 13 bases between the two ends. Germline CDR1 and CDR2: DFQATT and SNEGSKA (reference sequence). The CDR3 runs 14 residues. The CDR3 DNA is TGCAGTGCAACACGGGCGGCTAGCACAGATACGCAGTATTTT. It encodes CSATRAASTDTQYF.

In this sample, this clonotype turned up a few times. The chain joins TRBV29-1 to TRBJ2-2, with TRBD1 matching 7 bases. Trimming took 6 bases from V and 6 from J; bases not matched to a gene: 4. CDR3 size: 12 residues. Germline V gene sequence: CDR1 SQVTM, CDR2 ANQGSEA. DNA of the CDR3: TGCAGCGTCCGACAGGGCTCCGGGGAGCTGTTTTTT. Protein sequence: CSVRQGSGELFF.

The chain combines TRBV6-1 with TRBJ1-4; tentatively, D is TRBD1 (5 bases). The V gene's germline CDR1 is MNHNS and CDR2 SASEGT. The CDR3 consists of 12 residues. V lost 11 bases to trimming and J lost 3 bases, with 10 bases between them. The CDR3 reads CAWGGANEKLFF. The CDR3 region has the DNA TGTGCCTGGGGGGGGGCTAATGAAAAACTGTTTTTT.

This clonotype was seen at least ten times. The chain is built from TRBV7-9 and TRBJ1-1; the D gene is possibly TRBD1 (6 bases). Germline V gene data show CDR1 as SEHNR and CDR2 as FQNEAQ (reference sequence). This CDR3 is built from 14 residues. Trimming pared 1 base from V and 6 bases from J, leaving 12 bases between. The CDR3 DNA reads TGTGCCAGCAGCTTAGGTCAGGGGCGGGCTGAAGCTTTCTTT. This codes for CASSLGQGRAEAFF.

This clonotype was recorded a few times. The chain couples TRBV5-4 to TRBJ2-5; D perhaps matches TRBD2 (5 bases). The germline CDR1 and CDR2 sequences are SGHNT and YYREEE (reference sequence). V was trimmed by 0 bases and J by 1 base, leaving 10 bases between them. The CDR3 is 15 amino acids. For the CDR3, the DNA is TGTGCCAGCAGCTTGGAGGTGGGGAGCCAAGAGACCCAGTACTTC. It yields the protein CASSLEVGSQETQYF.

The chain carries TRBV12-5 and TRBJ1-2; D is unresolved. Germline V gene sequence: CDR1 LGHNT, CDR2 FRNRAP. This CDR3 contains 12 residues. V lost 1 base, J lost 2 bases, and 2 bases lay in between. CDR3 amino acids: CASGLGNYGYTF. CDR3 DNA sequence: TGTGCTAGTGGTTTGGGCAACTATGGCTACACCTTC.

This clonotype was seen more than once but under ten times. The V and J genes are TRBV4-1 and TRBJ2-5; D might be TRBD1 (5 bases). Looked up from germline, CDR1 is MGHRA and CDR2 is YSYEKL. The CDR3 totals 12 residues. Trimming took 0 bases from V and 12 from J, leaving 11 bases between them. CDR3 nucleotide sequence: TGCGCCAGCAGCCAAGACGCAGGGTCAAAGTACTTC. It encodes CASSQDAGSKYF.

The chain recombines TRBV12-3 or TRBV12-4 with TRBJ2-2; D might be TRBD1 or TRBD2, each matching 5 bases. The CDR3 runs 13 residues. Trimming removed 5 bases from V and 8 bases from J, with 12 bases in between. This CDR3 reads CASSLWGPGELFF. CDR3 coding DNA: TGTGCCAGCAGTCTATGGGGACCGGGGGAGCTGTTTTTT.

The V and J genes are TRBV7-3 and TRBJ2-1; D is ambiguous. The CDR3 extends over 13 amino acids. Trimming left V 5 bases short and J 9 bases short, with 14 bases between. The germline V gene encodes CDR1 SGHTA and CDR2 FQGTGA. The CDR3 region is CASSPGSYGEQFF. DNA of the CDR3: TGTGCCAGCAGCCCGGGTTCCTACGGTGAGCAGTTCTTC. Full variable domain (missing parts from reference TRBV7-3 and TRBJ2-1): GAGVSQTPSNKVTEKGKYVELRCDPISGHTALYWYRQSLGQGPEFLIYFQGTGAADDSGLPNDRFFAVRPEGSVSTLKIQRTERGDSAVYLCASSPGSYGEQFFGPGTRLTVL.

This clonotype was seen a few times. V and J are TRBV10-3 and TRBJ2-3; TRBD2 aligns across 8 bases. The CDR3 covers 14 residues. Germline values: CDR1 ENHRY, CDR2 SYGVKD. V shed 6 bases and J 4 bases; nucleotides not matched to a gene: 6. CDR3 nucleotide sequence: TGTGCCATCAGCGCGGGGGGTGTAGCAGATACGCAGTATTTT. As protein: CAISAGGVADTQYF.

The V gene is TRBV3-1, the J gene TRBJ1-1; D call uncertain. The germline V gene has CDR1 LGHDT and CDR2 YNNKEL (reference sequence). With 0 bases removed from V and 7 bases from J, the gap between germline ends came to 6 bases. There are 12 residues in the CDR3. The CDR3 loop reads CASSQDICEAFF. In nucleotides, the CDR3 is TGTGCCAGCAGCCAAGATATTTGTGAAGCTTTCTTT.

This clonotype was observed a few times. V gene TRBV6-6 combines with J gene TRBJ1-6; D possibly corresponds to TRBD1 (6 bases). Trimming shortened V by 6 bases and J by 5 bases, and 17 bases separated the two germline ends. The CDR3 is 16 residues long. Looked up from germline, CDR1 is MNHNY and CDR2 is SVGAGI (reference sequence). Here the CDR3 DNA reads TGTGCCAGCAGAGAACCAAAACAGGGAAATAATTCACCCCTCCACTTT. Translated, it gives CASREPKQGNNSPLHF.

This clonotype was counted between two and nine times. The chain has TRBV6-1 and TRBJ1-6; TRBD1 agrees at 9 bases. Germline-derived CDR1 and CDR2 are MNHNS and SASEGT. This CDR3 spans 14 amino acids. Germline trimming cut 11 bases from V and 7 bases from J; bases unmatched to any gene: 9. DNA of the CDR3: TGTGCCTGCAACCGGGACAGGGTAAATTCACCCCTCCACTTT. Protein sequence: CACNRDRVNSPLHF.

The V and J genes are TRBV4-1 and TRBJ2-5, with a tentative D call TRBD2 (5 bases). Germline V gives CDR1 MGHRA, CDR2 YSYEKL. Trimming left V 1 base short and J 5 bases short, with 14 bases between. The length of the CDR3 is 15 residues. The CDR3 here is CASSQAAGVYETQYF. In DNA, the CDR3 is TGCGCCAGCAGCCAAGCCGCCGGGGTCTACGAGACCCAGTACTTC.

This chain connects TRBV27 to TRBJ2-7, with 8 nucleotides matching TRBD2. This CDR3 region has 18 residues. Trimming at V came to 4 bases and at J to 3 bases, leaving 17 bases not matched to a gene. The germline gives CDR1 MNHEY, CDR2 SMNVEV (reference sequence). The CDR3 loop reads CASSYPASGQQRIYEQYF. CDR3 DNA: TGTGCCAGCAGTTACCCGGCTAGCGGGCAACAGAGAATCTACGAGCAGTACTTC.